A single sample gave rise to the 9 T cell receptor beta chains below, sequenced in a study of T cell repertoires in cytomegalovirus infection. TCRdb fed the reads into MiXCR, producing one record per CDR3 protein. This repertoire shows approximately 490,000 distinct CDR3 sequences, about 11% found once; its top ten account for roughly a tenth. Sequencing used PBMCs. The source is a human donor in good health (CMV status not recorded). Some clones in this sample may be carry-over from other donors' samples.

This clonotype was counted ten times or more. The rearrangement joins TRBV4-1 to TRBJ2-5; 7 positions agree with TRBD1. Germline lookup yields CDR1 MGHRA and CDR2 YSYEKL. The CDR3 consists of 15 residues. V was pared by 2 bases and J by 2 bases, with 5 bases of the junction left unmatched. The chain's CDR3 is CASSQTPGQQETQYF. The CDR3, as DNA: TGCGCCAGCAGCCAAACTCCGGGACAGCAAGAGACCCAGTACTTC.

At least ten counts were recorded for this clonotype. The chain joins TRBV20-1 to TRBJ1-4, with TRBD1 matching over 7 bases. This CDR3 is built from 13 residues. Germline values: CDR1 DFQATT, CDR2 SNEGSKA (reference sequence). The trim removed 3 bases at V and 8 bases at J, leaving 6 bases unmatched. CDR3 DNA: TGCAGTGCTAGCAAGACAGGGAGCGAAAAACTGTTTTTT. Residues: CSASKTGSEKLFF.

The V and J genes are TRBV2 and TRBJ2-3; TRBD2 agrees at 9 bases. J was trimmed by 4 bases and V by 8 bases; bases with no gene match: 13. Germline CDR1 reads SNHLY; CDR2 reads FYNNEI. This CDR3 has 16 amino acids. CDR3 DNA: TGTGCCAGCGTCTCGAGAGGCGGGAGGGTCGCAGATACGCAGTATTTT. Protein sequence: CASVSRGGRVADTQYF.

This clonotype has at least ten counts. The V gene is TRBV19, the J gene TRBJ2-3, with D perhaps matching TRBD1 (5 bases). The CDR3 totals 13 residues. V lost 7 bases and J 0 bases, leaving 8 bases between the germline ends. Looked up from germline, CDR1 is LNHDA and CDR2 is SQIVND (reference sequence). The CDR3 DNA sequence: TGTGCCAGTACCGACAGTAGCACAGATACGCAGTATTTT. It translates to CASTDSSTDTQYF.

The rearrangement links TRBV29-1 to TRBJ1-1, with a weak D call TRBD1 (6 bases). Germline values: CDR1 SQVTM, CDR2 ANQGSEA. Trimming shortened V by 0 bases and J by 6 bases, and 14 bases separated the two germline ends. CDR3 length equals 14 residues. CDR3 region: CSVEDPGARAEAFF. The DNA of the CDR3 is TGCAGCGTTGAAGACCCGGGGGCGCGGGCTGAAGCTTTCTTT.

The J gene is TRBJ1-1, the V gene TRBV20-1; D gene unclear. V lost 6 bases, J lost 3 bases, and 14 bases lay in between. Germline V gives CDR1 DFQATT, CDR2 SNEGSKA (reference sequence). The CDR3 sequence is 13 residues long. The CDR3 bases are TGCAGTGCGCGCCGGGCCCTGGACACTGAAGCTTTCTTT. It is translated as CSARRALDTEAFF.

Turning to this clonotype: A much larger clone lies one base from this, so it may be a read error. The chain couples TRBV27 to TRBJ2-7; TRBD2 matches at 9 bases. The CDR3 consists of 15 residues. CDR1 and CDR2 (germline): MNHEY, SMNVEV (reference sequence). The CDR3 loop reads CAGSFQREVSYEQYF. CDR3 DNA sequence: TGTGCCGGCAGTTTCCAGCGGGAGGTCTCCTACGAGCAGTACTTC.

This clonotype was picked up many times. This chain uses TRBV25-1 with TRBJ1-2, with TRBD1 identical over 7 bases. The CDR3 is 14 residues long. J lost 4 bases, V lost 1 base, and 3 bases had no gene match. In germline, CDR1 is MGHDK, CDR2 SYGVNS. CDR3 amino acids: CASSEFRDSYGYTF. For the CDR3, the DNA is TGTGCCAGCAGTGAATTCAGGGACAGCTATGGCTACACCTTC.

The sample holds many counts of this clonotype. V and J are TRBV11-3 and TRBJ1-1; a possible D gene is TRBD1 (5 bases). CDR3 length: 15 amino acids. Germline V CDR1 and CDR2: SGHNT, YENEEA. Trimming took 1 base from V and 1 from J, leaving 10 bases between them. The CDR3 sequence is CASSLGQGPNTEAFF. DNA for the CDR3: TGTGCCAGCAGCTTAGGGCAGGGACCGAACACTGAAGCTTTCTTT.